The 25 T cell receptor beta chains in this list originate from one sample, sequenced in a study of T cells in tuberculosis. The method was immunoSEQ multiplex PCR; TCRdb's version includes in-frame clones alone and lacks a portion of them. The repertoire consists of some 49,000 clones, with about 95% occurring once and the leading ten covering approximately 1.5%. Time point reported: new active TB diagnosis, blood taken before or within 7 days of starting treatment. This specimen consisted of PBMCs, obtained at tuberculosis diagnosis. These receptors all come from an adult with tuberculosis.

The CDR3 DNA sequence: TGTGCCAGCAGAGCCCCCAGGGTAGCGGGACTTTACTTTAGCACAGATACGCAGTATTTT. Translated, it gives CASRAPRVAGLYFSTDTQYF. The chain has TRBV2 and TRBJ2-3, with 8 nucleotides matching TRBD2. CDR1 is SNHLY and CDR2 is FYNNEI in the germline V gene. CDR3 size: 20 residues. J gave up 0 bases and V 6 bases, and 20 bases lay outside the gene matches.

The chain couples TRBV9 to TRBJ1-2; 8 bases are a match to TRBD1. The length of the CDR3 is 16 residues. The junction had 14 bases not matched to a gene; V was cut back by 3 bases and J by 7 bases. CDR1 SGDLS and CDR2 YYNGEE come from the germline V gene. The CDR3 sequence: CASSANRGTDTSGYTF. CDR3 sequence (DNA): TGTGCCAGCAGCGCGAACAGGGGGACGGATACGAGTGGCTACACCTTC.

This chain connects TRBV30 to TRBJ2-7; TRBD2 agrees at 7 bases. The CDR3 length is 11 residues. Germline CDR1 GTSNPN, CDR2 SVGIG (reference sequence). Losses at the gene ends were 5 bases for V and 2 bases for J; bases not matched to a gene: 0. The CDR3 sequence is CAWGLAYEQYF. The DNA for the CDR3 is TGTGCCTGGGGACTAGCCTACGAGCAGTACTTC.

V gene TRBV5-1 combines with J gene TRBJ1-6; a possible D gene is TRBD1 (5 bases). CDR1 and CDR2 (germline): SGHRS, YFSETQ. Trimming left V 0 bases short and J 0 bases short, with 13 bases between. This CDR3 has 18 residues. The CDR3 DNA reads as TGCGCCAGCAGCTTGGAAGGCGGGGGGAGCTCCTATAATTCACCCCTCCACTTT. It encodes CASSLEGGGSSYNSPLHF. Drawing the rest from reference TRBV5-1 and TRBJ1-6, the complete variable domain is KAGVTQTPRYLIKTRGQQVTLSCSPISGHRSVSWYQQTPGQGLQFLFEYFSETQRNKGNFPGRFSGRQFSNSRSEMNVSTLELGDSALYLCASSLEGGGSSYNSPLHFGNGTRLTVT.

This clone was found once. The chain has TRBV28 and TRBJ1-1; D remains ambiguous. Looked up from germline, CDR1 is MDHEN and CDR2 is SYDVKM. The CDR3 runs to 12 residues. V was shortened by 3 bases and J by 5 bases, with 7 bases between the two germline ends. CDR3 in DNA: TGTGCCAGCAGTTTGTGGCGGACTGAAGCTTTCTTT. It is translated as CASSLWRTEAFF.

In DNA form, the CDR3 reads TGTGCCAGCAGTCAGCTAACGGGGAGATTCTACGAGCAGTACTTC. Residues: CASSQLTGRFYEQYF. The gene calls are TRBV6-5 and TRBJ2-7, with D possibly matching TRBD2 (5 bases). CDR3 length: 15 amino acids. The germline V gene encodes CDR1 MNHEY and CDR2 SVGAGI. V gave up 5 bases and J gave up 3 bases, with 17 bases separating them.

This chain links TRBV19 with TRBJ2-1; TRBD2 agrees at 16 bases. Germline V gene data show CDR1 as LNHDA and CDR2 as SQIVND (reference sequence). CDR3 length equals 19 residues. The J segment lost 6 bases and the V segment lost 7 bases, leaving 15 bases of the junction unmatched. The CDR3 spells CASKWSGTSGRAGGNEQFF. Written as DNA, the CDR3 is TGTGCCAGTAAATGGAGCGGGACTAGCGGGAGGGCCGGCGGCAATGAGCAGTTCTTC. Full variable domain (outside the CDR3, taken from reference TRBV19 and TRBJ2-1): DGGITQSPKYLFRKEGQNVTLSCEQNLNHDAMYWYRQDPGQGLRLIYYSQIVNDFQKGDIAEGYSVSREKKESFPLTVTSAQKNPTAFYLCASKWSGTSGRAGGNEQFFGPGTRLTVL.

This chain connects TRBV9 to TRBJ2-2; 10 positions agree with TRBD1. Germline V gene lookup returns CDR1 SGDLS and CDR2 YYNGEE. The CDR3 is made up of 15 amino acids. J was trimmed by 6 bases and V by 4 bases; bases with no gene match: 6. The CDR3 nucleotides read TGTGCCAGCAGCCTACGACAGGGGGCATCCGGGGAGCTGTTTTTT. This encodes CASSLRQGASGELFF.

This clone was seen only once. The chain recombines TRBV7-6 with TRBJ1-5; D is undetermined. There are 15 residues in the CDR3. The V end was cut by 5 bases, the J end by 0 bases, with 11 bases between. From germline, CDR1 is SGHVS and CDR2 FNYEAQ. The CDR3 protein is CASSDSHYSNQPQHF. The CDR3 DNA reads as TGTGCCAGCAGCGATAGTCACTATAGCAATCAGCCCCAGCATTTT.

The chain employs TRBV27 and TRBJ2-1; 7 bases fit TRBD1. The length of the CDR3 is 17 residues. CDR1 is MNHEY, CDR2 SMNVEV, per germline (reference sequence). V dropped 3 bases and J dropped 8; count of bases not matched to a gene: 16. The CDR3 bases are TGTGCCAGCAGTTTCTCGGCGGAGACTACCAGGGGGTATGAGCAGTTCTTC. Translation: CASSFSAETTRGYEQFF.

V gene TRBV28 combines with J gene TRBJ1-1; D gene ambiguous. The CDR3 is made up of 13 amino acids. Germline CDR1 reads MDHEN; CDR2 reads SYDVKM. V dropped 8 bases and J dropped 3 bases, with 13 bases sitting between them. The CDR3 DNA follows: TGTGCCAGCCAGAGCGGGGTCCACACTGAAGCTTTCTTT. Its translation: CASQSGVHTEAFF.

This chain connects TRBV5-6 to TRBJ1-2, with D tentatively TRBD1 (5 bases). In germline, CDR1 is SGHDT, CDR2 YYEEEE. The CDR3 covers 13 residues. The V end lost 0 bases, the J end lost 7 bases, and 10 bases lay between the germline ends. The DNA for the CDR3 is TGTGCCAGCAGCTTGGACAGGTACGGTGGCTACACCTTC. Amino acid sequence: CASSLDRYGGYTF.

The chain employs TRBV4-3 and TRBJ2-6; D may be TRBD1 (5 bases). Germline-derived CDR1 and CDR2 are LGHNA and YSLEER. The V end was cut by 0 bases, the J end by 3 bases, with 12 bases between. This CDR3 has 17 amino acids. This chain's CDR3 is CASSQEMKGVGANVLTF. CDR3 DNA sequence: TGCGCCAGCAGCCAAGAAATGAAAGGGGTTGGGGCCAACGTCCTGACTTTC.

Concerning this clone: The junction differs from germline at one of its ends, possibly a read error. The chain couples TRBV15 to TRBJ2-4; maybe TRBD1 (6 bases). Per the germline V gene, CDR1 is LNHNV and CDR2 is YYDKDF (reference sequence). CDR3 length: 13 residues. CDR3 amino acids: CATSRDRTSNRDF. In DNA form, the CDR3 reads TGTGCCACCAGCAGAGATCGGACAAGCAACAGGGACTTC.

This chain connects TRBV5-4 to TRBJ2-1; TRBD1 agrees at 8 bases. The CDR3 length is 15 residues. V trimming: 7 bases; J trimming: 3 bases; junction bases outside the gene matches: 9. Germline V gives CDR1 SGHNT, CDR2 YYREEE (reference sequence). The CDR3 loop is CASSERQGNYNEQFF. The CDR3 nucleotides are TGTGCCAGCTCCGAGAGACAGGGGAACTACAATGAGCAGTTCTTC.

This clone has only one observation. The CDR3, as DNA: TGTGCCAGCAGCCAGAGGGGGCAGGGGTACAATGAGCAGTTCTTC. This translates into CASSQRGQGYNEQFF. The chain is built from TRBV4-2 and TRBJ2-1; 7 bases map to TRBD1. J gave up 4 bases and V 3 bases, and 6 bases lay outside the gene matches. Germline values: CDR1 LGHNA, CDR2 YNFKEQ. The CDR3 spans 15 residues.

This sequence joins TRBV5-4 and TRBJ2-5; D may be TRBD2 (5 bases). Looked up from germline, CDR1 is SGHNT and CDR2 is YYREEE (reference sequence). The CDR3 sequence is 14 residues long. Trimming pared 1 base from V and 1 base from J, leaving 8 bases between. CDR3: CASSLQRIQETQYF. Written as DNA, the CDR3 is TGTGCCAGCAGCTTGCAGCGGATCCAAGAGACCCAGTACTTC.

The genes are TRBV7-9 and TRBJ1-1; D not certain. The CDR3 length is 16 residues. V was clipped by 5 bases and J by 0 bases, with 16 bases between them. CDR1 SEHNR and CDR2 FQNEAQ come from the germline V gene (reference sequence). The chain's CDR3 is CASSIVRTHMNTEAFF. Written as DNA, the CDR3 is TGTGCCAGCAGCATTGTGAGGACTCATATGAACACTGAAGCTTTCTTT.

V is TRBV7-3 and J is TRBJ2-1; possibly TRBD1 for D (6 bases). The CDR3 consists of 22 residues. V gave up 0 bases and J gave up 2 bases, with 29 bases separating them. Germline V gene lookup returns CDR1 SGHTA and CDR2 FQGTGA. CDR3 DNA sequence: TGTGCCAGCAGCTTAACCACGCGTGGGGGCAGGGGCCGACTAAGACCCTACAATGAGCAGTTCTTC. This gives the protein CASSLTTRGGRGRLRPYNEQFF.

The chain couples TRBV19 to TRBJ2-1; 15 bases agree with TRBD2. The V and J ends lost 5 bases and 0 bases, in that order; junction bases with no gene match: 11. Germline CDR1 and CDR2: LNHDA and SQIVND (reference sequence). The CDR3 has 20 amino acids. CDR3 in amino acids: CASSLRTSGRAPSSYNEQFF. The CDR3 DNA reads TGTGCCAGTAGTCTCAGGACTAGCGGGAGGGCCCCGAGCTCCTACAATGAGCAGTTCTTC.

This clone has only one observation. The chain joins TRBV13 to TRBJ2-7; the D gene is possibly TRBD2 (6 bases). V was clipped by 2 bases and J by 4 bases, with 15 bases between them. Germline values: CDR1 PRHDT, CDR2 FYEKMQ (reference sequence). The CDR3 totals 15 residues. CDR3 residues: CASSLNPGVRYEQYF. DNA for the CDR3: TGTGCCAGCAGCTTAAATCCGGGAGTACGGTACGAGCAGTACTTC.

V gene TRBV13 combines with J gene TRBJ2-4; TRBD1 matches at 11 bases. The germline V gene encodes CDR1 PRHDT and CDR2 FYEKMQ (reference sequence). V lost 1 base to trimming and J lost 7 bases; unmatched junction nucleotides: 3. The CDR3 consists of 15 residues. CDR3 bases: TGTGCCAGCAGCTTAGCCGGACAGGGGGCGAACATTCAGTACTTC. Encoded protein: CASSLAGQGANIQYF.

The rearrangement joins TRBV5-6 to TRBJ2-1; 13 bases map to TRBD2. This CDR3 region has 16 residues. Germline CDR1 SGHDT, CDR2 YYEEEE. With 0 bases clipped from V and 5 bases from J, the junction kept 2 bases outside the gene matches. The CDR3 region has the DNA TGTGCCAGCAGCTTGGAACTAGCGGGAGGGAACAATGAGCAGTTCTTC. It yields the protein CASSLELAGGNNEQFF.

V is TRBV7-2 and J is TRBJ1-5; maybe TRBD1 (6 bases). Per germline, CDR1 SGHTA and CDR2 FQGNSA. This CDR3 is built from 15 residues. Trimming removed 1 base at V and 3 bases at J, with 10 bases between. The chain's CDR3 is CASSLVGQNNQPQHF. The CDR3 bases are TGTGCCAGCAGCTTAGTCGGACAGAACAATCAGCCCCAGCATTTT.

The genes are TRBV4-3 and TRBJ2-1, with D maybe TRBD2 (6 bases). The CDR3 is 16 residues long. V was clipped by 5 bases and J by 2 bases, with 16 bases between them. CDR1 is LGHNA and CDR2 is YSLEER in the germline V gene. The CDR3 DNA follows: TGCGCCAGCAGCGAGTTTATGGGGGAGGCCTACAATGAGCAGTTCTTC. Protein product: CASSEFMGEAYNEQFF.